The 17 T cell receptor beta chains listed next were all sequenced from one sample in a study of T cell clusters in autoimmune cytopenias. Each sample's input was roughly 230 ng genomic DNA, 35,000 to 40,000 genome equivalents. TRB was amplified by touch-down multiplex PCR, primer pools A and B combined. No DNA is given; TCRdb re-called the multiplex PCR reads and lists each CDR3 protein once. Its clone listing holds 5,300 or so distinct CDR3 sequences. The sequenced sample was peripheral blood. The source is a human donor with an autoimmune cytopenia or autoimmune hepatitis (not recorded which).

The chain couples TRBV7-9 to TRBJ1-1. CDR1 and CDR2 from the germline V gene are SEHNR and FQNEAQ (reference sequence). The CDR3 sequence is 13 residues long. The CDR3 sequence is CASSLQEGTEAFF. The complete variable domain, with remaining parts taken from reference TRBV7-9 and TRBJ1-1, reads DTGVSQNPRHKITKRGQNVTFRCDPISEHNRLYWYRQTLGQGPEFLTYFQNEAQLEKSRLLSDRFSAERPKGSFSTLEIQRTEQGDSAMYLCASSLQEGTEAFFGQGTRLTVV.

In terms of frequency, this clonotype is medium-sized. The rearrangement uses TRBV27 and TRBJ1-3; absent DNA, TCRdb's TRBD1 call cannot be checked. CDR1 is MNHEY, CDR2 SMNVEV, per germline (reference sequence). This CDR3 is built from 13 residues. The CDR3 reads CASSPGDSHTIYF.

This clonotype counts as medium-sized (0.01 to 0.1%) by frequency. The chain's CDR3 is CASTRVSGLVNTGELFF. The chain carries TRBV19 and TRBJ2-2; absent DNA, TCRdb's TRBD2 call cannot be checked. The CDR3 runs 17 residues. Germline values: CDR1 LNHDA, CDR2 SQIVND (reference sequence). Full variable domain (rest looked up from reference TRBV19 and TRBJ2-2): DGGITQSPKYLFRKEGQNVTLSCEQNLNHDAMYWYRQDPGQGLRLIYYSQIVNDFQKGDIAEGYSVSREKKESFPLTVTSAQKNPTAFYLCASTRVSGLVNTGELFFGEGSRLTVL.

This rearrangement joins TRBV12-3 or TRBV12-4 to TRBJ1-3; TCRdb indicates TRBD1, and absent DNA this call remains unverified. CDR3 length: 14 amino acids. The CDR3 spells CASSVRGSGNTIYF.

This clonotype counts as medium-sized by frequency. The V call is TRBV12-3 or TRBV12-4, the J call TRBJ1-5; there is no DNA to check the TCRdb D call of TRBD1. The CDR3 is 13 amino acids. This CDR3 is CASSGTGPQPQHF.

Considering frequency, this clonotype is medium-sized. This chain links TRBV29-1 with TRBJ2-1. CDR3 length: 15 residues. Germline V CDR1 and CDR2: SQVTM, ANQGSEA. The CDR3 here is CSVEGSSMGNNEQFF.

Its frequency marks this clonotype as medium-sized. The rearrangement uses TRBV27 and TRBJ1-2. This CDR3 is 14 amino acids long. From germline, CDR1 is MNHEY and CDR2 SMNVEV (reference sequence). CDR3 sequence: CASSFNLGSYGYTF.

J is TRBJ1-5 and V is TRBV27; no DNA is available, so the TRBD1 call from TCRdb remains unchecked. The germline CDR1 and CDR2 sequences are MNHEY and SMNVEV (reference sequence). The CDR3 is 15 amino acids. The chain's CDR3 is CASSLSWGLGQPQHF.

In terms of frequency, this clonotype is medium-sized. This chain links TRBV7-6 with TRBJ2-1. Germline assignment: CDR1 SGHVS and CDR2 FNYEAQ. This CDR3 is 13 amino acids long. CDR3: CASRGGSYNEQFF.

The chain has TRBV6-1 and TRBJ1-5; TCRdb indicates TRBD1, and absent DNA this call remains unverified. The CDR3 length is 16 residues. The V gene's germline CDR1 is MNHNS and CDR2 SASEGT. The CDR3 region is CASSEREGVMRQPQHF.

The genes are TRBV27 and TRBJ1-2; TCRdb picks TRBD1, but there is no DNA to check that call. Germline values: CDR1 MNHEY, CDR2 SMNVEV (reference sequence). The CDR3 runs 13 residues. The CDR3 here is CASRTGQGDGYTF.

CDR3 region: CASSYTAASGNTIYF. The chain has TRBV6-5 and TRBJ1-3. Germline CDR1 and CDR2: MNHEY and SVGAGI. The CDR3 is 15 residues long.

The V call is TRBV6-6, the J call TRBJ1-1; absent DNA, TCRdb's TRBD1 call cannot be checked. The CDR3 spans 13 residues. CDR1 is MNHNY and CDR2 is SVGAGI in the germline V gene (reference sequence). The chain's CDR3 is CASSLGQFTEAFF.

This CDR3 reads CASTTLGLSYEQYF. The V and J genes are TRBV5-6 and TRBJ2-7; TCRdb names TRBD2, which stays unverified in the absence of DNA. The CDR3 is 14 residues long. Germline CDR1 and CDR2: SGHDT and YYEEEE.

Its frequency marks this clonotype as medium-sized. This chain connects TRBV13 to TRBJ1-5; TCRdb gives TRBD1 as the D gene, but with no DNA this cannot be confirmed. This CDR3 has 12 amino acids. Per germline, CDR1 PRHDT and CDR2 FYEKMQ (reference sequence). The CDR3 protein is CASSRQGSRQHF.

In terms of frequency, this clonotype is medium-sized. The chain joins TRBV19 to TRBJ2-7; lacking DNA, the TRBD2 call made by TCRdb goes unchecked. This CDR3 is built from 15 residues. The germline V gene has CDR1 LNHDA and CDR2 SQIVND (reference sequence). CDR3 amino acids: CASSPGTSGTYEQYF.

This clonotype is labeled medium-sized based on frequency. This chain uses TRBV10-3 with TRBJ2-3; the TCRdb D gene call, TRBD2, has no DNA to confirm it. CDR3 length: 11 amino acids. Germline V lookup: CDR1 ENHRY, CDR2 SYGVKD. CDR3 in amino acids: CATEGTDTQYF.